This T cell receptor beta chain was sequenced for a study of CD8+CD57+ T cells in acquired aplastic anemia. About the research overall: The sorted CD4+ and CD8+ cells yielded an average roughly 3 ug of DNA. Points from the study as a whole: Patients did not significantly differ from controls in CD8+ Simpson's diversity. The number of CD8+ CDR3 sequences shared by patients and controls was around 30.

Germline values: CDR1 MRHNA, CDR2 SNTAGT. CDR3 length: 13 residues. Trimming removed 4 bases at V and 11 bases at J, with 16 bases between. The patients chosen for sequencing had shown expansion of CD8+CD57+ cells (detected by flow cytometry). Each patient had severe acquired aplastic anemia. At least ten counts were recorded for this clonotype. No antigen is known for it. Genomic DNA constituted the template upon which TCR beta VDJ and CDR3 profiling was performed. One entry per CDR3 protein, called by TCRdb with MiXCR from the reads. Altogether around 150,000 distinct CDR3 sequences are present, 70% to 80% being singletons, with the ten largest covering around 45%.

This rearrangement joins TRBV6-4 to TRBJ2-3; D uncertain. This sequence was found in a human donor with aplastic anemia. Sequenced input: sorted CD4+, CD8+, or CD8+CD57+ T cells (not recorded which) from PBMCs. Written as DNA, the CDR3 is TGTGCCAGCAGTGGGACGGATAACAATGAGCAGTATTTT. It codes for CASSGTDNNEQYF.